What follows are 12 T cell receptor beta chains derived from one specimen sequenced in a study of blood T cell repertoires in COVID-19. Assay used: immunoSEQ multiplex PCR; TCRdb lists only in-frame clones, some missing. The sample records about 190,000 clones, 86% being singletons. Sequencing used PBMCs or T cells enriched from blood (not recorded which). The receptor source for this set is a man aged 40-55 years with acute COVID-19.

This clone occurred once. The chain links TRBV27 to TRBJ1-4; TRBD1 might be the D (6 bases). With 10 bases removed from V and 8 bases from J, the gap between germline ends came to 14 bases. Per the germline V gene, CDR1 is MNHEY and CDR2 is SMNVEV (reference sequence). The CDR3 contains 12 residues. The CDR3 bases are TGTGCCACCAAGGGGGGGATGGAAAAACTGTTTTTT. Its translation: CATKGGMEKLFF.

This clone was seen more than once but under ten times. Here the CDR3 reads CASSPQSDRNGYTF. In DNA form, the CDR3 reads TGTGCCAGCAGCCCTCAGAGCGACAGAAATGGCTACACCTTC. This chain connects TRBV3-1 (or the pseudogene TRBV3-2) to TRBJ1-2; a possible D gene is TRBD1 (5 bases). This CDR3 is 14 amino acids long. Trimming took 4 bases from V and 6 from J, leaving 15 bases between them. From germline, CDR1 is LGHDT and CDR2 YNNKEL (reference sequence).

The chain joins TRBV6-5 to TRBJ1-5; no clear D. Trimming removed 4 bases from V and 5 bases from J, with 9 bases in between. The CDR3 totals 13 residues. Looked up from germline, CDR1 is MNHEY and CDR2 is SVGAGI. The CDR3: CASSSEWDQPQHF. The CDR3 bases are TGTGCCAGCAGTTCGGAGTGGGATCAGCCCCAGCATTTT.

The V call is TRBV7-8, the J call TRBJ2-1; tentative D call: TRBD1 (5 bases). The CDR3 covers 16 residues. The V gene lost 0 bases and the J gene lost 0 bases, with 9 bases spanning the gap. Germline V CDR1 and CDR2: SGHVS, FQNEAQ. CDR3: CASSLATVSSYNEQFF. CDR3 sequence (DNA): TGTGCCAGCAGCTTAGCGACAGTCAGCTCCTACAATGAGCAGTTCTTC.

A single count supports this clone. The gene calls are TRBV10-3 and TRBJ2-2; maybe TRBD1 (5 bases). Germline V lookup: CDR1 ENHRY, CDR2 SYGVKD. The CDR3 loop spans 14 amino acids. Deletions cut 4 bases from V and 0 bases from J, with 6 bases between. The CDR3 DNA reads TGTGCCATCAGTGGGGGCACGAACACCGGGGAGCTGTTTTTT. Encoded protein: CAISGGTNTGELFF.

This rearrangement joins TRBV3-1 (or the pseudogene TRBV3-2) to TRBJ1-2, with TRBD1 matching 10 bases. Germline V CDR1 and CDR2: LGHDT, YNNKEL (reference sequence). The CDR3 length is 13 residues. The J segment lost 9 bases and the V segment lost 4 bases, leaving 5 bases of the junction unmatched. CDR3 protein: CASSPRDRGRYTF. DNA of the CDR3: TGTGCCAGCAGCCCACGGGACAGGGGACGCTACACCTTC.

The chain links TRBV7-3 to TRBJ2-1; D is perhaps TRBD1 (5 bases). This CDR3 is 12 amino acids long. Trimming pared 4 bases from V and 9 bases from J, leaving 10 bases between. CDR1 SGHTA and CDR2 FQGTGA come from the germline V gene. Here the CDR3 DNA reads TGTGCCAGCAGCTCTCAGGGTCCTGAGCAGTTCTTC. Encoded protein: CASSSQGPEQFF.

This CDR3 is CASGLSTNEKLFF. Here the CDR3 DNA reads TGTGCCAGCGGACTTTCAACTAATGAAAAACTGTTTTTT. The chain recombines TRBV19 with TRBJ1-4, with no clear D. Between the trimmed V and J ends, which lost 9 bases and 0 bases, there was a span of 8 bases. Germline CDR1 and CDR2: LNHDA and SQIVND (reference sequence). This CDR3 is built from 13 residues.

The DNA of the CDR3 is TGTGCCAGCAGTTCCCCGCCGGGACAGGGGAACCAAGAGACCCAGTACTTC. As protein: CASSSPPGQGNQETQYF. This chain joins TRBV28 and TRBJ2-5; 10 bases line up with TRBD1. Germline V lookup: CDR1 MDHEN, CDR2 SYDVKM. The ends lost 4 bases at V and 0 bases at J; junction bases unmatched: 8. The CDR3 runs 17 residues.

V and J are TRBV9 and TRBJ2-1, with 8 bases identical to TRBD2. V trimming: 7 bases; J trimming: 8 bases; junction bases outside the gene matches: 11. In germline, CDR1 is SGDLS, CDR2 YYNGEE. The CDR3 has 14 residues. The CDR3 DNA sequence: TGTGCCAGCGCTCCCACCGGGGGGGCCCATGAGCAGTTCTTC. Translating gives CASAPTGGAHEQFF.

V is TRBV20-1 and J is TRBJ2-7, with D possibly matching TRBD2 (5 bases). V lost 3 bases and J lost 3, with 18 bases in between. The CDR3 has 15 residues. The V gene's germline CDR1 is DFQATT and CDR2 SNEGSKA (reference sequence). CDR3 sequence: CSASSMVGANYEQYF. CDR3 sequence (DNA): TGCAGTGCTAGTAGTATGGTGGGAGCGAACTACGAGCAGTACTTC.

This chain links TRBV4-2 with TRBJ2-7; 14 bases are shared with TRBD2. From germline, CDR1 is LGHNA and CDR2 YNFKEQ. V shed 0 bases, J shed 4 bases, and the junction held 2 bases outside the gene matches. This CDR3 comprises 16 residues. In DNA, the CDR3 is TGTGCCAGCAGCCAAGATGGGACTAGCGGGAGTTACGAGCAGTACTTC. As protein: CASSQDGTSGSYEQYF.